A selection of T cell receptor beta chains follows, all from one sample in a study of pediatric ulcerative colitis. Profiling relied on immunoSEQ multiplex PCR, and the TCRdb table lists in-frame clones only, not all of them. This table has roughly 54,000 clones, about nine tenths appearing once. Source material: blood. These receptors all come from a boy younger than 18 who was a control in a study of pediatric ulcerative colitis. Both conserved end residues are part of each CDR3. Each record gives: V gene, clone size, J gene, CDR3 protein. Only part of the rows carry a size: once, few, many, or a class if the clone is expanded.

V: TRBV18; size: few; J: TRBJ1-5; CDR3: CASSAGTGTNQPQHF
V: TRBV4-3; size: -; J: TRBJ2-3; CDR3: CASSQDPKRADTQYF
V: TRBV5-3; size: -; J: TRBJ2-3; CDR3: CARSLTPLAAGDTQYF
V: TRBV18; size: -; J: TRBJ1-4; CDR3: CASSPAGETNEKLFF
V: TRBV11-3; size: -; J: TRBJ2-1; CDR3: CASSLDRGLADNEQFF
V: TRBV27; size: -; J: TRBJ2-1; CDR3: CASRRAGGKNEQFF
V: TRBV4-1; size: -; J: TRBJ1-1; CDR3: CASSQLRTGGIDEAFF
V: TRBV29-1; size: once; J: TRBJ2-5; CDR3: CSAILIGRQGSAETQYF
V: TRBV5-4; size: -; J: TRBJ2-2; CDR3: CASSPGTGVSTGELFF
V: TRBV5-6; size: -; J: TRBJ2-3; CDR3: CASSLSYGSHSTDTQYF
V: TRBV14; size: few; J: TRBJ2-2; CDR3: CASSQGLPNTGELFF
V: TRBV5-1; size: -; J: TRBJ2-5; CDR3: CASSLGGGMYQETQYF
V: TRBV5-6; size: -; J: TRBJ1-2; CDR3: CASSLNLGQAHGYTF
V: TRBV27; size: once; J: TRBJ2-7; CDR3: CASSLVRSSYEQYF
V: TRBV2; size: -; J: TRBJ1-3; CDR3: CASRQGSGNTIYF
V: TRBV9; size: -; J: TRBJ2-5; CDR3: CASSVDGGRPPRETQYF
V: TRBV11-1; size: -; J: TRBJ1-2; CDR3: CASSLSTNYGYTF
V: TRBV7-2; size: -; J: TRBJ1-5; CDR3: CASSPGDQPQHF